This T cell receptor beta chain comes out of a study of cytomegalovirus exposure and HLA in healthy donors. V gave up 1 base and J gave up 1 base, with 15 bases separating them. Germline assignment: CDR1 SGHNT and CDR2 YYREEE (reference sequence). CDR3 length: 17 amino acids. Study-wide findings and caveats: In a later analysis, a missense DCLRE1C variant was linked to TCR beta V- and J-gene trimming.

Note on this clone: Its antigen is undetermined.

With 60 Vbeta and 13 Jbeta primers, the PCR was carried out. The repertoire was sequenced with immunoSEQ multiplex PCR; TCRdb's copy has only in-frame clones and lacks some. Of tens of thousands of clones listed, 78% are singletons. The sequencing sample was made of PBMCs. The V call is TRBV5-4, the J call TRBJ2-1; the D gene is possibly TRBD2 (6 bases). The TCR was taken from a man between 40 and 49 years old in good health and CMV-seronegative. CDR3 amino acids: CASSLSRGARSYNEQFF. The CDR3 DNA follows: TGTGCCAGCAGCTTGTCCCGCGGGGCCAGATCCTACAATGAGCAGTTCTTC.